The present T cell receptor beta chain was sequenced within a study of beta chain features in type 1 diabetes. General study points: All four CD4+ subsets from Type 1 diabetes patients carried moderately but significantly shorter TCRB CDR3s.

Expressed TCRB transcripts were sequenced after all isolated RNA was converted to cDNA. Assay used: immunoSEQ multiplex PCR; TCRdb lists only in-frame clones, some missing. The table shows under 200,000 clones, with about 9.3% occurring only once. The CDR3 consists of 14 residues. Per germline, CDR1 ENHRY and CDR2 SYGVKD. V lost 2 bases and J lost 5, with 10 bases in between. About this clone: The antigen is undetermined.

The source material was central memory CD4+ T cells from blood. The chain uses TRBV10-3 and TRBJ2-1; possible D gene TRBD2, 5 bases. This receptor was identified in a man aged 25 to 40 with type 1 diabetes. The CDR3 reads CAISEGGANNEQFF. DNA of the CDR3: TGTGCCATCAGTGAGGGAGGTGCTAACAATGAGCAGTTCTTC.